Listed below are T cell receptor beta chains from one sample, sequenced in a study of T-cell reconstitution after alpha-beta-depleted transplantation in children. One entry per CDR3 protein, called by TCRdb with MiXCR from the PCR reads. The top ten hold 12% to 15% of the sample, which has around 490,000 distinct CDR3 sequences, 9.5% to 12% seen once. The source was PBMCs, mostly from graft donor cells, collected 180 days after TCRalphabeta/CD19-depleted stem cell transplant. Receptor source: a female patient aged 2-9 years who had a stem cell transplant for aplastic anemia, so the T cells may come from the graft donor. CDR3s include the opening cysteine and the closing phenylalanine or tryptophan. D genes are given only for firm matches. Rows give clone size only sometimes, using once, few, many, or a class for an expanded clone.

J gene	CDR3 length	D gene	V gene	clone size	CDR3 DNA	CDR3 protein
TRBJ1-4	16	.	TRBV3-1	.	TGTGCCAGCAGCCAAGATTACGGCAGGTCTAATGAAAAACTGTTTTTT	CASSQDYGRSNEKLFF
TRBJ2-1	16	TRBD2	TRBV29-1	many	TGCAGCGTTGAAGGCGGGAGCGGTTTTAGTTTAAATGAGCAGTTCTTC	CSVEGGSGFSLNEQFF
TRBJ1-1	14	TRBD1	TRBV6-1	few	TGTGCCAGCACGGGACAGCGAATGAACACTGAAGCTTTCTTT	CASTGQRMNTEAFF
TRBJ1-2	17	TRBD1	TRBV5-8	.	TGTGCCAGCAGCTTGATTAGGGACAGGGCCAGGTATCATGGCTACACCTTC	CASSLIRDRARYHGYTF
TRBJ1-5	15	.	TRBV12-3/TRBV12-4	many	TGTGCCAGCAACCACGGCACCCTTAGCAATCAGCCCCAGCATTTT	CASNHGTLSNQPQHF
TRBJ2-5	15	.	TRBV4-3	medium-sized	TGCGCCAGCAGCCAAGCGTGGGCGTCCCAAGAGACCCAGTACTTC	CASSQAWASQETQYF
TRBJ2-1	14	.	TRBV6-2/TRBV6-3	many	TGTGCCAGCGACGGGACAACATCCTACAATGAGCAGTTCTTC	CASDGTTSYNEQFF
TRBJ1-3	15	.	TRBV28	.	TGTGCCAGCAGGAAATCCCGGGACTGGAGAAACACCATATATTTT	CASRKSRDWRNTIYF
TRBJ2-2	15	.	TRBV7-2	.	TGTGCCAGCAGCAAGATGGGGATGAACACCGGGGAGCTGTTTTTT	CASSKMGMNTGELFF
TRBJ2-2	16	TRBD1	TRBV27	many	TGTGCCAGCAGCTTTGGACAGGGGGGAAACACCGGGGAGCTGTTTTTT	CASSFGQGGNTGELFF
TRBJ2-7	14	TRBD1	TRBV5-1	.	TGCGCCAGCAGCTTGGGACAGGGATTTTTCGAGCAGTACTTC	CASSLGQGFFEQYF
TRBJ2-1	14	.	TRBV4-3	.	TGCGCCAGCAGCCAAGATCCAGGGCCCAATGAGCAGTTCTTC	CASSQDPGPNEQFF
TRBJ2-7	13	.	TRBV5-2	.	TGTGCCAGGGGCCCCGGGCGGTCCTACGAGCAGTACTTC	CARGPGRSYEQYF
TRBJ1-2	14	TRBD1	TRBV2	many	TGTGCCAGCAGGGGGGACAGCTATAACTATGGCTACACCTTC	CASRGDSYNYGYTF
TRBJ2-7	16	.	TRBV7-6	few	TGTGCCAGCAGCTTAAAAGGCTCAGGGGCTACCTACGAGCAGTACTTC	CASSLKGSGATYEQYF
TRBJ2-5	14	.	TRBV12-3/TRBV12-4	many	TGTGCCAGCAGTTTAAGGCAGGGGGGCGAGACCCAGTACTTC	CASSLRQGGETQYF
TRBJ1-2	15	.	TRBV6-5	few	TGTGCCAGCAGTTACTCGAGACACGGGGATGGCGGCTACACCTTC	CASSYSRHGDGGYTF
TRBJ1-2	14	.	TRBV5-1	.	TGCGCCAGCAGCTGGGGGGACGGGCCAGATGGCTACACCTTC	CASSWGDGPDGYTF
TRBJ1-1	14	.	TRBV7-2	few	TGTGCCAGCAGCTTAGAGTATCCGAGCACTGAAGCTTTCTTT	CASSLEYPSTEAFF
TRBJ2-5	17	TRBD1	TRBV7-2	.	TGTGCCAGCAGCTTGAGGGACAGGGAGAGGTCAGAAGAGACCCAGTACTTC	CASSLRDRERSEETQYF
TRBJ2-1	15	.	TRBV6-5	.	TGTGCCAGCAGTTCGGACTCCGGCTCCTACAATGAGCAGTTCTTC	CASSSDSGSYNEQFF
TRBJ2-7	15	TRBD2	TRBV9	.	TGTGCCAGCAGCGTAGGGCTAGCGGACTCCTACGAGCAGTACTTC	CASSVGLADSYEQYF
TRBJ2-1	12	.	TRBV24-1	few	TGTGCCACCAGTGACTACTACAATGAGCAGTTCTTC	CATSDYYNEQFF
TRBJ2-2	14	.	TRBV20-1	few	TGCAGTGCCGGCCGGGCCCTGAGGACCGGGGAGCTGTTTTTT	CSAGRALRTGELFF
TRBJ2-2	14	.	TRBV7-3	few	TGTGCCAGCAGCTTGGGACTTCACACCGGGGAGCTGTTTTTT	CASSLGLHTGELFF
TRBJ2-1	12	TRBD2	TRBV7-2	.	TGTGCCAGCAGGCGCGCGGGACTAGTAACGGTCTTC	CASRRAGLVTVF
TRBJ2-1	19	.	TRBV11-1	few	TGTGCCAGCAGCTTTGCCACGAAACACTCGGACTCCTCACGACATGAGCAGTTCTTC	CASSFATKHSDSSRHEQFF
TRBJ2-6	19	TRBD1	TRBV9	few	TGTGCCAGCAGCGTAGGTCCGGGACAGGGGGGACCTGGGGCCAACGTCCTGACTTTC	CASSVGPGQGGPGANVLTF
TRBJ2-3	16	TRBD1	TRBV7-2	.	TGTGCCAGCTTCACGTACAGGGGATGGTCCACAGATACGCAGTATTTT	CASFTYRGWSTDTQYF
TRBJ2-7	15	TRBD1	TRBV7-2	few	TGTGCCAGCAGCTTGTATACAGGGGGCCGGTACGAGCAGTACTTC	CASSLYTGGRYEQYF
TRBJ2-6	21	TRBD1	TRBV18	.	TGTGCCAGCTCTCCGCTAACGGGACAGGGGCTCCCCCTCTCTGGGGCCAACGTCCTGACTTTC	CASSPLTGQGLPLSGANVLTF
TRBJ2-7	14	.	TRBV28	.	TGTGCCAGCAGTCGCACGATCCGGACCTACGAGCAGTACTTC	CASSRTIRTYEQYF
TRBJ2-3	13	.	TRBV2	.	TGTGCCAGCCGCATAATGAGTACAGATACGCAGTATTTT	CASRIMSTDTQYF
TRBJ1-5	13	.	TRBV5-1	many	TGCGCCAGCAGCCGGGACAACAATCAGCCCCAGCATTTT	CASSRDNNQPQHF
TRBJ1-2	12	TRBD1	TRBV20-1	few	TGCAGTGCCCTGACAGGGGGATATGGCTACACCTTC	CSALTGGYGYTF
TRBJ2-3	13	.	TRBV27	many	TGTGCCAGCAGTTTAGAGGCCACAGATACGCAGTATTTT	CASSLEATDTQYF
TRBJ2-2	13	.	TRBV7-3	.	TGTGCCAGCAGCCCCCGCCTGACCGGGGAGCTGTTTTTT	CASSPRLTGELFF
TRBJ1-3	15	.	TRBV28	few	TGTGCCAGCAGCCCGGGCCTCATCTCTGGAAACACCATATATTTT	CASSPGLISGNTIYF
TRBJ2-1	11	TRBD1	TRBV20-1	few	TGCAGTGCTAGAGCAGGGGGTGAGCAGTTCTTC	CSARAGGEQFF
TRBJ1-5	13	TRBD1	TRBV6-2/TRBV6-3	.	TGTGCCAGCAGAGGACAGGGGGTTCAGCCCCAGCATTTT	CASRGQGVQPQHF
TRBJ1-4	17	.	TRBV11-2	.	TGTGCCAGCAGCTTAGTCCGGGACCCTACAACTAATGAAAAACTGTTTTTT	CASSLVRDPTTNEKLFF
TRBJ2-2	23	TRBD1	TRBV5-4	few	TGTGCCAGCAGCTTGGACAGGGGGGTCCTTTTATGGGGCGGAGGTCGAGCGGCCGGGGAGCTGTTTTTT	CASSLDRGVLLWGGGRAAGELFF
TRBJ2-7	15	TRBD1	TRBV4-3	.	TGCGCCAGCAGCCAAGTCGAGACAGGGTTCAACGAGCAGTACTTC	CASSQVETGFNEQYF
TRBJ2-2	15	TRBD2	TRBV20-1	few	TGCAGTGCTAGTCGCCTAGCGGTCTACACCGGGGAGCTGTTTTTT	CSASRLAVYTGELFF
TRBJ1-6	15	.	TRBV12-3/TRBV12-4	.	TGTGCCAGCAGTCCTTCGGGACACGTCATTGGGCCCCTCCACTTT	CASSPSGHVIGPLHF
TRBJ1-3	16	.	TRBV11-1	few	TGTGCCAGCAGCTTCGGGCGGTTCGCCTCTGGAAACACCATATATTTT	CASSFGRFASGNTIYF
TRBJ1-4	19	TRBD1	TRBV29-1	many	TGCAGCGTTCACACCGGGACAGGGGTGGACTTATCAACTAATGAAAAACTGTTTTTT	CSVHTGTGVDLSTNEKLFF
TRBJ2-5	16	TRBD2	TRBV4-2	.	TGTGCCAGCAGCCAAGTATGGGAGCGGGGACCAGAGACCCAGTACTTC	CASSQVWERGPETQYF
TRBJ2-2	14	TRBD1	TRBV20-1	few	TGCAGTGCTCTCAGGACAGGGAACACCGGGGAGCTGTTTTTT	CSALRTGNTGELFF
TRBJ1-2	15	.	TRBV25-1	.	TGTGCCAGCAGTGAATGGCCGGGTCGTGGCTATGGCTACACCTTC	CASSEWPGRGYGYTF
TRBJ2-1	17	.	TRBV9	few	TGTGCCAGCTCTCAACTAAGGGGGAGCGGGGCTTACAATGAGCAGTTCTTC	CASSQLRGSGAYNEQFF
TRBJ1-4	13	.	TRBV20-1	few	TGCAGTGCTTCAGGAGCAACTAATGAAAAACTGTTTTTT	CSASGATNEKLFF
TRBJ2-1	17	.	TRBV5-6	few	TGTGCCAGCACCGACATCTTGCGGGTCTGGGGGAACAATGAGCAGTTCTTC	CASTDILRVWGNNEQFF
TRBJ2-2	15	.	TRBV9	few	TGTGCCAGCAGCCCTAGGACTACGAACACCGGGGAGCTGTTTTTT	CASSPRTTNTGELFF
TRBJ1-1	12	.	TRBV12-3/TRBV12-4	.	TGTGCCAGCAGTTTCGTTCTCACTGAAGCTTTCTTT	CASSFVLTEAFF